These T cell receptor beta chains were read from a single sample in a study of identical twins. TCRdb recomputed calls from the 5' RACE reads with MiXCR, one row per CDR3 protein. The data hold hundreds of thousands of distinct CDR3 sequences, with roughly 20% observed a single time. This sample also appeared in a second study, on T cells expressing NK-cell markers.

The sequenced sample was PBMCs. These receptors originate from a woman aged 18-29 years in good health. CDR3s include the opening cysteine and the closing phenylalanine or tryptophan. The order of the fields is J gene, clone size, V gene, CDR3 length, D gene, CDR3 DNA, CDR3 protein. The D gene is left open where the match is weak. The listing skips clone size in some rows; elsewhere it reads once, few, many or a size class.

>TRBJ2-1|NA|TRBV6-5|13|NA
TGTGCCAGCAGTCACAGTCGACACAATGAGCAGTTCTTC
CASSHSRHNEQFF
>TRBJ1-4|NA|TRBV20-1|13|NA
TGCAGTGCCAAGGGGATAGGTGGCGAAAAACTGTTTTTT
CSAKGIGGEKLFF
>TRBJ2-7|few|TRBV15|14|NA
TGTGCCACCAGCCTAAGGGGCCCACCCTACGAGCAGTACTTC
CATSLRGPPYEQYF
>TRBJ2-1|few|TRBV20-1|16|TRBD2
TGCAGTGCTAGTCCTAGGCTAGCGGGTACCTACAATGAGCAGTTCTTC
CSASPRLAGTYNEQFF
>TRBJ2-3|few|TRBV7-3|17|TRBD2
TGTGCCAGCAGCTACGGACTAGCGGGGGGCCACACAGATACGCAGTATTTT
CASSYGLAGGHTDTQYF
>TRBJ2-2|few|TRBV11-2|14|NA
TGTGCCAGCAGCTTTAACCCGAACACCGGGGAGCTGTTTTTT
CASSFNPNTGELFF
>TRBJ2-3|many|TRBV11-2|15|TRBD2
TGTGCCAGCACCCTGACTAGCGGGAGTACAGATACGCAGTATTTT
CASTLTSGSTDTQYF
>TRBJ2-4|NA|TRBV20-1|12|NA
TGCAGTGCTTACGACAGGAAAAACATTCAGTACTTC
CSAYDRKNIQYF
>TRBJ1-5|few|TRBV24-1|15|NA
TGTGCCACCAGTGGACGGGTACCGGGCAATCAGCCCCAGCATTTT
CATSGRVPGNQPQHF
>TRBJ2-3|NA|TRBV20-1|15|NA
TGCAGTGCTAGAGAGGTCAGGTGGGATGCAGATACGCAGTATTTT
CSAREVRWDADTQYF
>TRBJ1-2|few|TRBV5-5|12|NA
TGTGCCAGCAGTCCCCCGTTAAAAGCCTACACCTTC
CASSPPLKAYTF
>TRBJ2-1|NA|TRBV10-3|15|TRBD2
TGTGCCATCAGTCCTCCTCGGACTAGCGGGGGGGCGAAGTTCTTC
CAISPPRTSGGAKFF
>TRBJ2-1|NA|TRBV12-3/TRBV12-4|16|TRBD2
TGTGCCAGCAGTCGGACACTAGCGACCATCTACAATGAGCAGTTCTTC
CASSRTLATIYNEQFF
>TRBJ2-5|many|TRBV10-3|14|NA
TGTGCCATCAGACGAGGAGGGGTTGGGGAGACCCAGTACTTC
CAIRRGGVGETQYF
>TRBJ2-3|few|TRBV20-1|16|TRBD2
TGCAGTGCTAGGGGGCTAGCGGGGGTTAGCACAGATACGCAGTATTTT
CSARGLAGVSTDTQYF
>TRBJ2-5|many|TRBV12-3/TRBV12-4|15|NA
TGTGCCAGCAGTTTAGGTCGGGGGTCCCAAGAGACCCAGTACTTC
CASSLGRGSQETQYF
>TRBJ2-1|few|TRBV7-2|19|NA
TGTGCCAGCAGCTTAGCTAGCTGGAGTAGCCTCACCACCTACAATGAGCAGTTCTTC
CASSLASWSSLTTYNEQFF
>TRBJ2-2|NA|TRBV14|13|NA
TGTGCCAGCAGCCAAGACTATTACGGCGAGCTGTTTTTT
CASSQDYYGELFF
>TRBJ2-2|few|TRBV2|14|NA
TGTGCCAGCCTGCCCCAGGGCAACACCGGGGAGCTGTTTTTT
CASLPQGNTGELFF
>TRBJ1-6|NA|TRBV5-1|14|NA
TGCGCCAGCAGCTTGGCCTTAGCCGGTTCACCCCTCCACTTT
CASSLALAGSPLHF
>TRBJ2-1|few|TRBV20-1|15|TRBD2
TGCAGTGCCCTGAGGCTAGCGGGAGTATCAAATGAGCAGTTCTTC
CSALRLAGVSNEQFF
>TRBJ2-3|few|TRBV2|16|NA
TGTGCCAGCAGTGAAAGACGGGACCCGGCCCCAGATACGCAGTATTTT
CASSERRDPAPDTQYF
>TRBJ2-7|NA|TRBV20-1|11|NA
TGCAGTGCTAGTGGCACAGTCGAGCAGTACTTC
CSASGTVEQYF
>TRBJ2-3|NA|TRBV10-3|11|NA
TGTGCCATCAGCACCAGGGAGGAACAGTATTTT
CAISTREEQYF
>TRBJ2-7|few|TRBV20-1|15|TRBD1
TGCAGTGCTAGAGAGGGGACAGGGGCGGAAAACGAGCAGTACTTC
CSAREGTGAENEQYF
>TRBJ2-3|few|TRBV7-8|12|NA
TGTGCCAGCAGCTTAGAGACCAAAACGCAGTATTTT
CASSLETKTQYF
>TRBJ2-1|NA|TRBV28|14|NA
TGTGCCAGCAGTTTGTACGGGGTATACAATGAGCAGTTCTTC
CASSLYGVYNEQFF
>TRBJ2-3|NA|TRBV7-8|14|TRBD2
TGTGCCGGAAAAGCGGGGGAACCCACAGATACGCAGTATTTT
CAGKAGEPTDTQYF
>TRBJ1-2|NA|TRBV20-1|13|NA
TGCAGTGCTAGAGATATGCAGGGTTATGGCTACACCTTC
CSARDMQGYGYTF
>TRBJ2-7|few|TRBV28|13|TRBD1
TGTGCCAGCAGGGGACGGGACAGCCCCGAGCAGTACTTC
CASRGRDSPEQYF
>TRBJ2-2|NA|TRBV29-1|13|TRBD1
TGCAGCGTGATACAGGGGGCGATCGGGGAGCTGTTTTTT
CSVIQGAIGELFF
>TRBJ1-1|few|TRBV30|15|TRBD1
TGTGCCTGGAGGACAGGGGGCGCATCGGTCATCGGAGCTTTCTTT
CAWRTGGASVIGAFF
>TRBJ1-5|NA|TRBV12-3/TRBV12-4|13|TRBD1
TGTGCCAGCACGGGACAGAAAAATCAGCCCCAGCATTTT
CASTGQKNQPQHF
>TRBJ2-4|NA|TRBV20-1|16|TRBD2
TGCAGTGCTAGTCGGCGGGGGGGCCTCGCCAAAAACATTCAGTACTTC
CSASRRGGLAKNIQYF
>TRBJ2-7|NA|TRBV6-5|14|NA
TGTGCCAGCAGTTCCTCCGGATGGCGCTACGAGCAGTACTTC
CASSSSGWRYEQYF
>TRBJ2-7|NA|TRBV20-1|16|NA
TGCAGTGCTAGAGTAAGGGGTGGCGGACCAACATACGAGCAGTACTTC
CSARVRGGGPTYEQYF
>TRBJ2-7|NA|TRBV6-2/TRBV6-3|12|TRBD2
TGTGCCAGCAGACTAGCGGCCTACGAGCAGTACTTC
CASRLAAYEQYF
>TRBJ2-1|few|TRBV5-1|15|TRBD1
TGCGCCAGTTCAGTACAGGGGGAGTATACCTATGAGCAGTTCTTC
CASSVQGEYTYEQFF
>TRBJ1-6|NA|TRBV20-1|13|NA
TGCAGTGCTAGACTAGGGGTTAATTCACCCCTCCACTTT
CSARLGVNSPLHF
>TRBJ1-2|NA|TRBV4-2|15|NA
TGTGCCAGCAGCCGGGAGACGAAGGTTATCTATGGCTACACCTTC
CASSRETKVIYGYTF
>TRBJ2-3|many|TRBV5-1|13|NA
TGTGCCAGCAGTCCAGAGGGTACAGATACGCAGTATTTT
CASSPEGTDTQYF
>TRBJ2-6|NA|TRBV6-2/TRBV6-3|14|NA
TGTGCCAGTGCGTCAGGGGCTGGGGCCAACGTCCTGACTTTC
CASASGAGANVLTF
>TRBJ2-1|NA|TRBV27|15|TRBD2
TGTGCCAGCAGTTTTTTTCGGGGGAGCGGGGATGAGCAGTTCTTC
CASSFFRGSGDEQFF
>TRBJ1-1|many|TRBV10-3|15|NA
TGTGCCACAAAGACCCAAACGAGGACGAACACTGAAGCTTTCTTT
CATKTQTRTNTEAFF
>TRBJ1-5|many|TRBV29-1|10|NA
TGCAGCGTCGGCCATCAGCCCCAGCATTTT
CSVGHQPQHF
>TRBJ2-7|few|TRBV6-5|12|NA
TGTGCCAGCAGAACGACAGGCCGCGAGCAGTACTTC
CASRTTGREQYF
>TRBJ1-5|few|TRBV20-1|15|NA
TGCAGTGCTTCTCCCGGGACAACGCGGAATCAGCCCCAGCATTTT
CSASPGTTRNQPQHF
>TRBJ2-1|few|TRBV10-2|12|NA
TGCGCCAGCAGCCGGGACATATATGAGCAGTTCTTC
CASSRDIYEQFF
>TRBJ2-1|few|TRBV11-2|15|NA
TGTGCCAGCAGCTTTGGACTGCGTCGTTACAATGAGCAGTTCTTC
CASSFGLRRYNEQFF
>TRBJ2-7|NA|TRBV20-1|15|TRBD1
TGCAGTGCTAGAGATCCCGGGACAGGGGGAAACGAGCAGTACTTC
CSARDPGTGGNEQYF
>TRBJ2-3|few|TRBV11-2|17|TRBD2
TGTGCCAGCAGCGGGGGGGGTGTAGCGGGAGACGCAGATACGCAGTATTTT
CASSGGGVAGDADTQYF
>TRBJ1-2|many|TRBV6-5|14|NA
TGTGCCAGCAGTTATCAAAGCCAGGGCTATGGCTACACCTTC
CASSYQSQGYGYTF
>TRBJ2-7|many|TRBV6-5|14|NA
TGTGCCAGCAGTTACGGGTTAGCCGGGTACGAGCAGTACTTC
CASSYGLAGYEQYF
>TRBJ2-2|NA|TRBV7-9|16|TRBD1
TGTGCCAGCAGCTCCCGGGACAGGGGAAACGGCGGGGAGCTGTTTTTT
CASSSRDRGNGGELFF
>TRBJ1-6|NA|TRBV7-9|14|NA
TGTGCCAGCAGCTCCCACAGAGATAATTCACCCCTCCACTTT
CASSSHRDNSPLHF
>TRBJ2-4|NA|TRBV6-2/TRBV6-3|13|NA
TGTGCCAGCAGTGAGGCAGCCCCCAACATTCAGTACTTC
CASSEAAPNIQYF